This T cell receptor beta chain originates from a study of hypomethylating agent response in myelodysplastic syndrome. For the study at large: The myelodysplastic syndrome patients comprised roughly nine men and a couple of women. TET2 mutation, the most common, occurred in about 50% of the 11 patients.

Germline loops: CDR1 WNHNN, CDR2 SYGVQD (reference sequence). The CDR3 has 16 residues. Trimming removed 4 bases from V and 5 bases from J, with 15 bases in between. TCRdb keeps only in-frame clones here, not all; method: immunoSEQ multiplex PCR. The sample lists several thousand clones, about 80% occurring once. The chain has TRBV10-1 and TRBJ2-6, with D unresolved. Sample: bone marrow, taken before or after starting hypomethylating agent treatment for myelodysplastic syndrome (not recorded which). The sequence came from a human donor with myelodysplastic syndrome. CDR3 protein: CASSGIAQSRANVLTF. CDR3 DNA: TGCGCCAGCAGTGGGATCGCACAAAGTCGGGCCAACGTCCTGACTTTC.